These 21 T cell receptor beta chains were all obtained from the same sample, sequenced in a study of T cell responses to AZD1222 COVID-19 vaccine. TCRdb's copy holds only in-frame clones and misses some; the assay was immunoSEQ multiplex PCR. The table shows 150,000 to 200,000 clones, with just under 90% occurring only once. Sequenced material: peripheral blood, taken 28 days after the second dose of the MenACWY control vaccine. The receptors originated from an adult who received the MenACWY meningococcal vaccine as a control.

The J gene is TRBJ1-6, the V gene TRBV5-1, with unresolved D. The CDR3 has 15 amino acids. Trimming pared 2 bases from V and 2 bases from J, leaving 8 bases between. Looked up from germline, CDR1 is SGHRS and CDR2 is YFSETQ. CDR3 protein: CASSLISPYNSPLHF. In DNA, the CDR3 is TGCGCCAGCAGCTTAATAAGCCCCTATAATTCACCCCTCCACTTT.

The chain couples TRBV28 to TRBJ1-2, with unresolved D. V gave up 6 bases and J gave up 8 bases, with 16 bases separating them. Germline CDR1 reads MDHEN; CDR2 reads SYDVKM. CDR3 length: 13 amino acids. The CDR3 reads CASRPSNPPGYTF. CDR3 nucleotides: TGTGCCAGCAGACCTTCAAACCCTCCCGGCTACACCTTC.

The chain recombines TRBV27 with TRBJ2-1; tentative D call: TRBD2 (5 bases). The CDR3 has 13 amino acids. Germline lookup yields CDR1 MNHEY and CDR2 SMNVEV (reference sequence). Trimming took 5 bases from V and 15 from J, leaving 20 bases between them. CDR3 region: CASSAQDLMGAFF. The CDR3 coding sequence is TGTGCCAGCAGTGCCCAGGACTTAATGGGTGCGTTCTTC.

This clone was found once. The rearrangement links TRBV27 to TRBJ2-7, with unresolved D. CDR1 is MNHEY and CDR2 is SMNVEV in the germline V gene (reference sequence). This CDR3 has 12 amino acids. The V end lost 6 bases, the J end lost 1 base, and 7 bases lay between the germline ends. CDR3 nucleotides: TGTGCCAGCAGCTCAAGATCCTACGAGCAGTACTTC. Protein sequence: CASSSRSYEQYF.

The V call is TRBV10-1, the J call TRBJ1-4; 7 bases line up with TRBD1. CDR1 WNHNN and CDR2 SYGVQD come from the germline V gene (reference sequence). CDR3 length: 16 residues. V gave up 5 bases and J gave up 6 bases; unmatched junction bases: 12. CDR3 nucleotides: TGCGCCAGCAGTAAATTAGGGGGCAGGTTAGATGAAAAACTGTTTTTT. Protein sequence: CASSKLGGRLDEKLFF.

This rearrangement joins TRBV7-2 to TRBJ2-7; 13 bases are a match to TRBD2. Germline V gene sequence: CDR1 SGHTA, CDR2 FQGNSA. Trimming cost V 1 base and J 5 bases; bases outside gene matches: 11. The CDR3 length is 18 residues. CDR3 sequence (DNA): TGTGCCAGCAGCTTAGTGCTTTTAGCCGGGACTAGCGGGAACGAGCAGTACTTC. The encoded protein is CASSLVLLAGTSGNEQYF.

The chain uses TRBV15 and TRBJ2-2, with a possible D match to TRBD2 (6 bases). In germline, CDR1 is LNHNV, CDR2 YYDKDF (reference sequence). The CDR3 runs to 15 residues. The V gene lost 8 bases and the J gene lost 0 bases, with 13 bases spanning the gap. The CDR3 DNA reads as TGTGCCACCTCGTGGGGGGTCACGAACACCGGGGAGCTGTTTTTT. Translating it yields CATSWGVTNTGELFF.

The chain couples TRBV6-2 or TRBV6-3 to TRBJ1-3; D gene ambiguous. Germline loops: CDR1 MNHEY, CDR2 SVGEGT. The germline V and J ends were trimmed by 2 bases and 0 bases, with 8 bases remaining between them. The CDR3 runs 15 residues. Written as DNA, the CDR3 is TGTGCCAGCAGTTACCCTCCGGACTCTGGAAACACCATATATTTT. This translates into CASSYPPDSGNTIYF.

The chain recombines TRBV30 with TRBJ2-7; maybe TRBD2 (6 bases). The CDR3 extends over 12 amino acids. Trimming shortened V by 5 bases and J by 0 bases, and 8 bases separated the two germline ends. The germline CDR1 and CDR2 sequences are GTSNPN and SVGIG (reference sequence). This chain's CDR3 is CAWGRSSYEQYF. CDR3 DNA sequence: TGTGCCTGGGGGAGGAGCTCCTACGAGCAGTACTTC.

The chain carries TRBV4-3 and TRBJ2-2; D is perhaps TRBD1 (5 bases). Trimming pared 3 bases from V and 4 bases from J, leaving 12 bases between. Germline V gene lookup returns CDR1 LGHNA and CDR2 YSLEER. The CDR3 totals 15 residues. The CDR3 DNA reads TGCGCCAGCAGCCAGATGACAGAGATCACCGGGGAGCTGTTTTTT. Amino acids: CASSQMTEITGELFF.

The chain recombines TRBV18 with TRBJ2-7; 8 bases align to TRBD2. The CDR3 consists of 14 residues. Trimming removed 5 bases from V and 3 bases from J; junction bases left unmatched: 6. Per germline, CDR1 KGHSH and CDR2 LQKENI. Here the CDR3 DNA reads TGTGCCAGCTCAGCCGGGAGGGGGAACTACGAGCAGTACTTC. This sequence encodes CASSAGRGNYEQYF. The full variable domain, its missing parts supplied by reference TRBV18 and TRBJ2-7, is NAGVMQNPRHLVRRRGQEARLRCSPMKGHSHVYWYRQLPEEGLKFMVYLQKENIIDESGMPKERFSAEFPKEGPSILRIQQVVRGDSAAYFCASSAGRGNYEQYFGPGTRLTVT.

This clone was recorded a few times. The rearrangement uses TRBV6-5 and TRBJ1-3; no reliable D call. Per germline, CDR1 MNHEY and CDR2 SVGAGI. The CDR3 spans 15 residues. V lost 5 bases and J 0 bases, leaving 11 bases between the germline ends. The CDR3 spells CASSLDWTSGNTIYF. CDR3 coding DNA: TGTGCCAGCAGTCTCGATTGGACCTCTGGAAACACCATATATTTT.

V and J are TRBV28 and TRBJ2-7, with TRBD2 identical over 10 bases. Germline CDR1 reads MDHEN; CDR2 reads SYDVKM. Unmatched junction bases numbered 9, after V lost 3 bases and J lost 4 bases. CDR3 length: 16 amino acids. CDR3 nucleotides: TGTGCCAGCAGTTTTCGGCTAGCGGGAGTGGTTTACGAGCAGTACTTC. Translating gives CASSFRLAGVVYEQYF. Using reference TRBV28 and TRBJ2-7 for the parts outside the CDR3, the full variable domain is DVKVTQSSRYLVKRTGEKVFLECVQDMDHENMFWYRQDPGLGLRLIYFSYDVKMKEKGDIPEGYSVSREKKERFSLILESASTNQTSMYLCASSFRLAGVVYEQYFGPGTRLTVT.

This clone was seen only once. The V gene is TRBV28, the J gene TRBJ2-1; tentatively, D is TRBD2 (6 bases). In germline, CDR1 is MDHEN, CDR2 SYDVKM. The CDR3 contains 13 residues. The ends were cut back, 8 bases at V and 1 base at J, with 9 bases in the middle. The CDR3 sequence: CASGRRSYNEQFF. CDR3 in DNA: TGTGCCAGCGGGAGGCGGTCCTACAATGAGCAGTTCTTC.

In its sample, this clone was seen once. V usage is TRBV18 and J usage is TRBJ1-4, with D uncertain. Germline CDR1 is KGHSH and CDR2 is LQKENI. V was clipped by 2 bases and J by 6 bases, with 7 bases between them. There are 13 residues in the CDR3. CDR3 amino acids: CASSPSSDEKLFF. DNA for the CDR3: TGTGCCAGCTCACCATCCTCAGATGAAAAACTGTTTTTT.

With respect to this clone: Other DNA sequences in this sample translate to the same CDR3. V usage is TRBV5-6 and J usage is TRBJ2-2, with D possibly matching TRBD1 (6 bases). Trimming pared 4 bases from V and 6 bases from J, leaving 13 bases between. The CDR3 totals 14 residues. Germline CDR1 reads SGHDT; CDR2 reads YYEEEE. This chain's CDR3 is CASSLGGRAGELFF. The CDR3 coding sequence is TGTGCCAGCAGCCTTGGGGGCAGGGCCGGGGAGCTGTTTTTT.

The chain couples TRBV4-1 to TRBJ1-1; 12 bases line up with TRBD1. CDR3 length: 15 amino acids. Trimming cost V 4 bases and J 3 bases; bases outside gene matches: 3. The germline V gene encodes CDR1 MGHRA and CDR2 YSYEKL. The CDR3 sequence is CASSPGQGADTEAFF. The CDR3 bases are TGCGCCAGCAGCCCGGGACAGGGGGCGGACACTGAAGCTTTCTTT.

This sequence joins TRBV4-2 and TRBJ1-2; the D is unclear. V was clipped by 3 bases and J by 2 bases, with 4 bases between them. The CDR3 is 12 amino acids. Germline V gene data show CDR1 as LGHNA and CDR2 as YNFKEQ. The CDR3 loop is CASSQENYGYTF. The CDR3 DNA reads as TGTGCCAGCAGCCAGGAGAACTATGGCTACACCTTC.

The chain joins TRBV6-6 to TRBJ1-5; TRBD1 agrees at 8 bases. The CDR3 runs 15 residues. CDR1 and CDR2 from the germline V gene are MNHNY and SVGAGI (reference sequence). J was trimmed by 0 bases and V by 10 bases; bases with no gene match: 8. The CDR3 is CATGTQGASNQPQHF. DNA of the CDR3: TGTGCCACCGGGACCCAGGGGGCTAGCAATCAGCCCCAGCATTTT.

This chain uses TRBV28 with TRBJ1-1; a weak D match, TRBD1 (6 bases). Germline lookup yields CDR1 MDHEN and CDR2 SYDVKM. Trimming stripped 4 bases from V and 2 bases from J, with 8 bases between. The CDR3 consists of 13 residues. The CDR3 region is CASSSRGNTEAFF. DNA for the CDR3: TGTGCCAGCAGTTCCAGGGGCAACACTGAAGCTTTCTTT.

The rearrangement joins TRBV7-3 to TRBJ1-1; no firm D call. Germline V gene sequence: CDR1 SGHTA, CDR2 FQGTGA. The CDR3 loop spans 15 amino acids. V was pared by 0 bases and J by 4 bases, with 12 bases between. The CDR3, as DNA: TGTGCCAGCAGCTTAACGGTGGGAGAGGTCACTGAAGCTTTCTTT. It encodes CASSLTVGEVTEAFF.